The clone carrying this TCR beta chain came up a few times. Its target is not known. Presence of unique molecular identifiers characterized the TCR beta cDNA libraries. T cells, roughly 0.9 to 11 million of them, yielded some 500,000 cDNA molecules. TCRdb re-called the PCR reads through MiXCR, storing one row per CDR3 protein. The sample lists about 500,000 distinct CDR3 sequences; 40% to 55% were seen once. The record originates from a study of post-analysis software for immune sequencing data. Study-level points and caveats: Same-batch preparations were strongly co-clustered by F measure. TRBV segments more frequent in patients than in controls numbered a few and included TRBV5-6, TRBV5-1 and TRBV20-1.

With V trimmed by 6 bases and J by 7 bases, 0 bases remained unmatched. Germline loops: CDR1 MDHEN, CDR2 SYDVKM. The CDR3 is made up of 10 amino acids. This sequence joins TRBV28 and TRBJ2-7; 7 positions match TRBD1. The TCR originated in a girl aged 10 to 17 with multiple sclerosis. The specimen sequenced was blood. This chain's CDR3 is CASRDREQYF. CDR3 nucleotide sequence: TGTGCCAGCAGGGACAGGGAGCAGTACTTC. Full variable domain (remainder filled in from reference TRBV28 and TRBJ2-7): DVKVTQSSRYLVKRTGEKVFLECVQDMDHENMFWYRQDPGLGLRLIYFSYDVKMKEKGDIPEGYSVSREKKERFSLILESASTNQTSMYLCASRDREQYFGPGTRLTVT.